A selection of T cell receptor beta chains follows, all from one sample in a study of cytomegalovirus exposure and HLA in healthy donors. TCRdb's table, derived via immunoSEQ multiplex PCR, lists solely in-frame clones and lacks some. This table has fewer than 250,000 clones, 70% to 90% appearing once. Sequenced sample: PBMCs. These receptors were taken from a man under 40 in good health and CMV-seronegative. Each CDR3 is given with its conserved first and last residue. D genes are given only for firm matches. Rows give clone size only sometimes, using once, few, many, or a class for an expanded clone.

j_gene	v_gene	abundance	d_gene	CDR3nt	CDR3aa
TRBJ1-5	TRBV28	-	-	TGTGCCAGCGGGCGCGATCAGCCCCAGCATTTT	CASGRDQPQHF
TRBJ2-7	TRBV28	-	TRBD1	TGTGCCAGCAGTCAGACAGGGGCCCACGAGCAGTACTTC	CASSQTGAHEQYF
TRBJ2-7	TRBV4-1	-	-	TGCGCCAGCAGCCAAGATCGACTCGCCTACGAGCAGTACTTC	CASSQDRLAYEQYF
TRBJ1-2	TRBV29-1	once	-	TGCAGCGTCGTAGGACTCATCACGACCGGTCGCTACACCTTC	CSVVGLITTGRYTF
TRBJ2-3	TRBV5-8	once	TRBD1	TGTGCCAGCACGCCCGGACAGGGGGATTGGGATACGCAGTATTTT	CASTPGQGDWDTQYF
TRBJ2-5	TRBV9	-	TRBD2	TGTGCCAGCAGCGTAGGACTAGCGGGGGGGCAAGAGACCCAGTACTTC	CASSVGLAGGQETQYF
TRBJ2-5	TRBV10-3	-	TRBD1	TGTGCCATCAGTGAGAATCAGGGGGCAAGGACGCAAGAGACCCAGTACTTC	CAISENQGARTQETQYF
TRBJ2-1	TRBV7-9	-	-	TGTGCCAGCACCCCCCTCCGGGAGTCAGGGAATGAGCAGTTCTTC	CASTPLRESGNEQFF
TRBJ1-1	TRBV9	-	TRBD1	TGTGCCAGCAGCGAATTGTCCGGGACAGGGAGCTTGAACACTGAAGCTTTCTTT	CASSELSGTGSLNTEAFF
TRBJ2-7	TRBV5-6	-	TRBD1	TGTGCCAGCAGCTTGGGGACAGGGACCTACGAGCAGTACTTC	CASSLGTGTYEQYF
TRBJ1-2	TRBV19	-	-	TGTGCCAGTAGGACGAACGAGGGAACCTATGGCTACACCTTC	CASRTNEGTYGYTF
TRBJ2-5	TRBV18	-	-	TGTGCCAGCTCAAGGGGGGGCAAGGAGACCCAGTACTTC	CASSRGGKETQYF
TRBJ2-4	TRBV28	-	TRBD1	TGTGCCAGCAGGCTGCCGGGGACAGGGCAAGCCAAAAACATTCAGTACTTC	CASRLPGTGQAKNIQYF
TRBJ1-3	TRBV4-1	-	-	TGCGCCAGCAGCCTCCTAGGAAACACCATATATTTT	CASSLLGNTIYF
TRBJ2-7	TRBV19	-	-	TGTGCCAGTAAGGGGGCCTACGAGCAGTACTTC	CASKGAYEQYF
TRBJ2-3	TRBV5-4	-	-	TGTGCCAGCAGCTCGCGCCCGGAGGGGCAGTATTTT	CASSSRPEGQYF
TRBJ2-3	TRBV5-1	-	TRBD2	TGCGCCAGCAGGGCTTCACTAGCGGGGCTCACAGATACGCAGTATTTT	CASRASLAGLTDTQYF
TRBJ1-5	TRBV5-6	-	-	TGTGCCAGCAGCGTTTGGGGGGGCAGTCAGCCCCAGCATTTT	CASSVWGGSQPQHF
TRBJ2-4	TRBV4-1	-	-	TGCGCCAGCAGCCAAGATTTGGACCGCGGGACCAAAAACATTCAGTACTTC	CASSQDLDRGTKNIQYF
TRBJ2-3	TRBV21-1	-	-	TGTGCCAGCAGCAAAAACCATAGCGGGGGGGCCGAGGATACGCAGTATTTT	CASSKNHSGGAEDTQYF
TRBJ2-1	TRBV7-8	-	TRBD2	TGTGCCAGCAGCTTATTGGCCAGCGGGGGGGCCTGGGAGCAGTTCTTC	CASSLLASGGAWEQFF
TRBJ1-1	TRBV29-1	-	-	TGCAGCGCCGGTCAGGTGAACACTGAAGCTTTCTTT	CSAGQVNTEAFF
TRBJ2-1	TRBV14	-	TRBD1	TGTGCCAGCAGCCAGCGGACAGGGAACTACAATGAGCAGTTCTTC	CASSQRTGNYNEQFF
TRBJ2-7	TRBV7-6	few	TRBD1	TGTGCCAGCAGCTCCTTAGTGGGGGACAGGGGCCACGAGCAGTACTTC	CASSSLVGDRGHEQYF
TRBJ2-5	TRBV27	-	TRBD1	TGTGCCAGCAGTCCACGCCAGTCGGGGACAGGGGGGGAGACCCAGTACTTC	CASSPRQSGTGGETQYF
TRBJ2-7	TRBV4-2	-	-	TGTGCCAGCAGCCATGCTCGGACATCCTACGAGCAGTACTTC	CASSHARTSYEQYF
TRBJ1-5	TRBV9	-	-	TGTGCCAGCAGCGTAGAGCCGGGTGCGCCCCAGCATTTT	CASSVEPGAPQHF
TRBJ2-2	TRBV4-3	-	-	TGCGCCAGCAGCCTAGGGGACAAGGGCACCGGGGAGCTGTTTTTT	CASSLGDKGTGELFF
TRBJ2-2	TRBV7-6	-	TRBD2	TGTGCCAGCAGCTTTGCGGGGGGTACCGGGGAGCTGTTTTTT	CASSFAGGTGELFF
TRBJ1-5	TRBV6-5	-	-	TGTGCCAGCAGGTTGGGGGGGTCGGGCAATCAGCCCCAGCATTTT	CASRLGGSGNQPQHF
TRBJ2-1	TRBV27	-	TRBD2	TGTGCCAGCAGTTTGATCCTAGCGGGGGGCTACAATGAGCAGTTCTTC	CASSLILAGGYNEQFF
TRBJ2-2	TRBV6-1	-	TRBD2	TGTGCCAGCAGTGAACTAGCGGGGGGGAACACCGGGGAGCTGTTTTTT	CASSELAGGNTGELFF
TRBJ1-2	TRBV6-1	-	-	TGTGCCAGCAGCCCGGGACAAACAAACTATGGCTACACCTTC	CASSPGQTNYGYTF
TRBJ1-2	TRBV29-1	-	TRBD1	TGCAGCGTTACAGGGGACTATGGCTACACCTTC	CSVTGDYGYTF
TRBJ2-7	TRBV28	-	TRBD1	TGTGCCAGCAGTTTGGGCAGGGGGCCGTACGAGCAGTACTTC	CASSLGRGPYEQYF
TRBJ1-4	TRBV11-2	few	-	TGTGCCAGCAGCTTAGCTGGAGGGACTAATGAAAAACTGTTTTTT	CASSLAGGTNEKLFF
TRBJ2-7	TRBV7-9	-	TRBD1	TGTGCCAGCAGCTTACACAGGGGCCGGCAGTACTTC	CASSLHRGRQYF
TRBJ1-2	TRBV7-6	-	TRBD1	TGTGCCAGCAAACAGGGGCTCGGGGATGGCTACACCTTC	CASKQGLGDGYTF
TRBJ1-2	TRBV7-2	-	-	TGTGCCAGCAGCCAAGCCGGCGGGTTTTTCTATGGCTACACCTTC	CASSQAGGFFYGYTF
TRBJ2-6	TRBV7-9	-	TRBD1	TGTGCCAGCAGCCCCGGGACAGGGGACTCTGGGGCCAACGTCCTGACTTTC	CASSPGTGDSGANVLTF
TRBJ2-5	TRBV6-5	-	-	TGTGCCAGCAGTTACTCTGGGGCACGGGGGGAGACCCAGTACTTC	CASSYSGARGETQYF
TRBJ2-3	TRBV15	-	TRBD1	TGTGCCACCAGCAGTAGGCAGGGGGCGCGGGCAGATACGCAGTATTTT	CATSSRQGARADTQYF
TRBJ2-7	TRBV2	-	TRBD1	TGTGCCAGCAGTACCGGGACAGGGATCTACGAGCAGTACTTC	CASSTGTGIYEQYF
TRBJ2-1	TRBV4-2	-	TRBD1	TGTGCCAGCAGCCAAGATAGGGGACAGACCTACAATGAGCAGTTCTTC	CASSQDRGQTYNEQFF
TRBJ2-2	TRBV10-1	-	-	TGCGCCAGCAGTGAGGTCGCAGGCCCGAATCCCGGGGAGCTGTTTTTT	CASSEVAGPNPGELFF